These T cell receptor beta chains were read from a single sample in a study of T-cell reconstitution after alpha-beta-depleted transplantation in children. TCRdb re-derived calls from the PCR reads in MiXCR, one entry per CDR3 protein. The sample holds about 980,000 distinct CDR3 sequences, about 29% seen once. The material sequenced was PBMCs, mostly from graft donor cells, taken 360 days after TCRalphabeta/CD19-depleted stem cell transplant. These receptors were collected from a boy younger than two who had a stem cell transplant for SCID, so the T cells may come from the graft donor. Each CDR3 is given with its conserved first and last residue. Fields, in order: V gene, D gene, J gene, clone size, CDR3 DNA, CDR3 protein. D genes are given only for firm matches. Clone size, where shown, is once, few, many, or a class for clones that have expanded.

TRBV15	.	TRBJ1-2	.	TGTGCCACCAGCTATCGGACAGCATATGGCTACACCTTC	CATSYRTAYGYTF
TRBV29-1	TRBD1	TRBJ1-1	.	TGCAGCGTGGTCCCGGGACAGGTTAGCACTGAAGCTTTCTTT	CSVVPGQVSTEAFF
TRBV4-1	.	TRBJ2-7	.	TGCGCCAGCAGCCAAGGGCGGGACGGGACCTACGAGCAGTACTTC	CASSQGRDGTYEQYF
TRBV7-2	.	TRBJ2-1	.	TGTGCCAGCAGCCCCCAAGGAGCTGGACACACTAATGAGCAGTTCTTC	CASSPQGAGHTNEQFF
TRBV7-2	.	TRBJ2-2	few	TGTGCCAGCAGCTTAGCAAGGAGGCAGGGAGTCGGGGAGCTGTTTTTT	CASSLARRQGVGELFF
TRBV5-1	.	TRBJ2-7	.	TGCGCCAGCAGGACACTTAGCTCCTACGAGCAGTACTTC	CASRTLSSYEQYF
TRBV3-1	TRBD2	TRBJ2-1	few	TGTGCCAGCAGCCAGGCGGGGGACTACAATGAGCAGTTCTTC	CASSQAGDYNEQFF
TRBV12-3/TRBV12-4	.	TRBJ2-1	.	TGTGCCAGCAGTTCGGGACCTATCAATGAGCAGTTCTTC	CASSSGPINEQFF
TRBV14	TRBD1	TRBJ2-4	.	TGTGCCAGCACCCCTTGGACAGGGGGCAACATTCAGTACTTC	CASTPWTGGNIQYF
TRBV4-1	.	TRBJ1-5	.	TGCGCCAGCAGCCACCTCGGGGGGGGACAGCCCCAGCATTTT	CASSHLGGGQPQHF